These 19 T cell receptor beta chains were all obtained from the same sample, sequenced in a study of OX40 agonist ivuxolimab in advanced cancers. Only in-frame clones appear in the TCRdb table, and some are missing; sequencing was by immunoSEQ multiplex PCR. Of under 100,000 clones in the sample, around nine tenths were seen once. The sample in question was CD4+ or CD8+ T cells sorted from blood, obtained in a trial of the OX40 agonist ivuxolimab. The receptor set was obtained from an adult with an advanced solid tumor such as melanoma, head and neck, liver or kidney cancer.

The chain uses TRBV4-1 and TRBJ2-1; 11 bases align to TRBD2. Germline V gene lookup returns CDR1 MGHRA and CDR2 YSYEKL. This CDR3 is built from 16 residues. V lost 1 base and J lost 6; bases outside the gene matches: 5. CDR3 amino acids: CASSQATLAGGNEQFF. The CDR3 DNA reads as TGCGCCAGCAGCCAAGCTACGCTAGCGGGGGGCAATGAGCAGTTCTTC.

The chain is built from TRBV30 and TRBJ1-1; tentatively, D is TRBD1 (6 bases). This CDR3 comprises 11 residues. Trimming removed 3 bases from V and 7 bases from J, with 9 bases in between. CDR1 and CDR2 (germline): GTSNPN, SVGIG (reference sequence). CDR3 coding DNA: TGTGCCTGGAGGATAGGGGGTGAAGCTTTCTTT. Translation gives CAWRIGGEAFF.

The chain combines TRBV28 with TRBJ1-2, with TRBD1 matching over 7 bases. The V and J ends lost 8 bases and 4 bases, in that order; junction bases with no gene match: 7. This CDR3 comprises 13 residues. CDR1 and CDR2 (germline): MDHEN, SYDVKM. The CDR3 DNA is TGTGCCAGCGGAAAAGGGGGCGGCTATGGCTACACCTTC. It encodes CASGKGGGYGYTF.

This clone was observed a few times. The chain uses TRBV2 and TRBJ2-7; a weak D match, TRBD2 (5 bases). The CDR3 consists of 15 residues. The V end was cut by 3 bases, the J end by 4 bases, with 16 bases between. Germline V gene lookup returns CDR1 SNHLY and CDR2 FYNNEI. The CDR3 DNA reads TGTGCCAGCAGTGAGGGAACTAGTTGGGGATACGAGCAGTACTTC. Its translation is CASSEGTSWGYEQYF.

This chain links TRBV4-1 with TRBJ2-5; D not certain. V was shortened by 0 bases and J by 4 bases, with 9 bases between the two germline ends. The CDR3 totals 14 residues. In germline, CDR1 is MGHRA, CDR2 YSYEKL. The CDR3 DNA reads as TGCGCCAGCAGCCAAGAAATCCCCCCAGAGACCCAGTACTTC. Amino acid sequence: CASSQEIPPETQYF.

The chain links TRBV6-1 to TRBJ1-1; 7 bases are a match to TRBD1. The CDR3 is 14 amino acids. From germline, CDR1 is MNHNS and CDR2 SASEGT. Trimming removed 2 bases from V and 5 bases from J; junction bases left unmatched: 5. CDR3 in amino acids: CASSENPQGTEAFF. Here the CDR3 DNA reads TGTGCCAGCAGTGAAAATCCACAGGGGACTGAAGCTTTCTTT.

This rearrangement joins TRBV5-1 to TRBJ2-7; D possibly corresponds to TRBD1 (6 bases). V lost 2 bases and J lost 2, with 14 bases in between. Germline CDR1 reads SGHRS; CDR2 reads YFSETQ. The CDR3 is 15 amino acids. Here the CDR3 DNA reads TGCGCCAGCAGCTTACAGGGCAGCGGAACCTACGAGCAGTACTTC. It codes for CASSLQGSGTYEQYF.

This sequence joins TRBV5-1 and TRBJ2-7; D is unclear. The ends were cut back, 4 bases at V and 3 bases at J, with 11 bases in the middle. The CDR3 extends over 13 amino acids. Germline V CDR1 and CDR2: SGHRS, YFSETQ. The CDR3 DNA is TGCGCCAGCAGCCTCCGGTCTAGCTACGAGCAGTACTTC. This encodes CASSLRSSYEQYF. The full variable domain, its missing parts supplied by reference TRBV5-1 and TRBJ2-7, is KAGVTQTPRYLIKTRGQQVTLSCSPISGHRSVSWYQQTPGQGLQFLFEYFSETQRNKGNFPGRFSGRQFSNSRSEMNVSTLELGDSALYLCASSLRSSYEQYFGPGTRLTVT.

The V gene is TRBV6-6, the J gene TRBJ1-4; 8 bases agree with TRBD1. This CDR3 spans 16 amino acids. Germline-derived CDR1 and CDR2 are MNHNY and SVGAGI (reference sequence). J gave up 6 bases and V 0 bases, and 6 bases lay outside the gene matches. The CDR3 bases are TGTGCCAGCAGTTACTCGAGATTGACAGGGGATGAAAAACTGTTTTTT. Translation: CASSYSRLTGDEKLFF.

The chain is built from TRBV18 and TRBJ1-2; no clear D. The CDR3 is made up of 15 amino acids. V was shortened by 5 bases and J by 1 base, with 14 bases between the two germline ends. The V gene's germline CDR1 is KGHSH and CDR2 LQKENI. Written as DNA, the CDR3 is TGTGCCAGCTCATCGAACGACGGAGTTAACTATGGCTACACCTTC. The encoded protein is CASSSNDGVNYGYTF. The full variable domain, with the rest looked up from reference TRBV18 and TRBJ1-2, is NAGVMQNPRHLVRRRGQEARLRCSPMKGHSHVYWYRQLPEEGLKFMVYLQKENIIDESGMPKERFSAEFPKEGPSILRIQQVVRGDSAAYFCASSSNDGVNYGYTFGSGTRLTVV.

The V call is TRBV6-6, the J call TRBJ2-5; 8 bases are shared with TRBD1. V shed 7 bases and J 1 base; nucleotides not matched to a gene: 5. The CDR3 has 14 amino acids. Germline V gene sequence: CDR1 MNHNY, CDR2 SVGAGI (reference sequence). CDR3 DNA sequence: TGTGCCAGCAAGGACAGGGTGGGCCAAGAGACCCAGTACTTC. Residues: CASKDRVGQETQYF.

V gene TRBV7-2 combines with J gene TRBJ1-6, with unresolved D. The V end was cut by 1 base, the J end by 6 bases, with 7 bases between. Germline CDR1 reads SGHTA; CDR2 reads FQGNSA. The CDR3 runs 14 residues. The CDR3 bases are TGTGCCAGCAGCTTAGACTATCGTAATTCACCCCTCCACTTT. Its protein product is CASSLDYRNSPLHF.

The rearrangement joins TRBV4-1 to TRBJ2-6, with no clear D. CDR1 MGHRA and CDR2 YSYEKL come from the germline V gene. The V and J ends lost 1 base and 0 bases respectively, with 4 bases between them. This CDR3 has 15 residues. Written as DNA, the CDR3 is TGCGCCAGCAGCCAAGGGGGCTCTGGGGCCAACGTCCTGACTTTC. This encodes CASSQGGSGANVLTF.

The chain recombines TRBV6-6 with TRBJ1-5, with a weak D call TRBD1 (6 bases). The V and J ends lost 5 bases and 0 bases respectively, with 11 bases between them. This CDR3 region has 15 residues. Germline loops: CDR1 MNHNY, CDR2 SVGAGI (reference sequence). This CDR3 reads CASSGQSLSNQPQHF. The CDR3 coding sequence is TGTGCCAGCAGTGGACAGTCACTTAGCAATCAGCCCCAGCATTTT.

The chain couples TRBV19 to TRBJ2-7; 7 bases line up with TRBD1. V lost 4 bases and J lost 2; bases outside the gene matches: 5. Germline assignment: CDR1 LNHDA and CDR2 SQIVND (reference sequence). The CDR3 sequence is 14 residues long. In nucleotides, the CDR3 is TGTGCCAGTAGTAGAAGGGACAGAACCTACGAGCAGTACTTC. It yields the protein CASSRRDRTYEQYF.

The chain has TRBV12-5 and TRBJ2-7; tentatively, D is TRBD1 or TRBD2 (5 bases each). V shed 6 bases and J shed 0 bases, with 6 bases lying between them. Germline lookup yields CDR1 LGHNT and CDR2 FRNRAP. This CDR3 is 12 amino acids long. In DNA, the CDR3 is TGTGCTAGTGGGGGGGTCTCCTACGAGCAGTACTTC. It encodes CASGGVSYEQYF.

V gene TRBV6-6 combines with J gene TRBJ1-5, with D possibly matching TRBD1 (6 bases). Germline CDR1 MNHNY, CDR2 SVGAGI (reference sequence). The CDR3 length is 14 residues. Trimming pared 6 bases from V and 3 bases from J, leaving 12 bases between. DNA for the CDR3: TGTGCCAGCAGCCGACAGGCCGTCAATCAGCCCCAGCATTTT. It is translated as CASSRQAVNQPQHF.

The chain has TRBV5-1 and TRBJ2-7, with 8 bases that match TRBD2. With V trimmed by 4 bases and J by 0 bases, 6 bases remained unmatched. Per the germline V gene, CDR1 is SGHRS and CDR2 is YFSETQ. The CDR3 length is 15 residues. CDR3 residues: CASSPLAGYSYEQYF. As DNA, the CDR3 is TGCGCCAGCAGCCCTTTAGCGGGGTACTCCTACGAGCAGTACTTC.

The chain links TRBV18 to TRBJ2-5; TRBD2 agrees at 12 bases. V shed 4 bases and J 2 bases; nucleotides not matched to a gene: 5. This CDR3 region has 16 residues. Germline CDR1 and CDR2: KGHSH and LQKENI. The CDR3 coding sequence is TGTGCCAGCTCACTGTGGACTAGCGGGATACAAGAGACCCAGTACTTC. Protein product: CASSLWTSGIQETQYF.